Following are 18 T cell receptor beta chains from one sample sequenced in a study of T cells of healthy individuals. TCRdb re-called the 5' RACE reads through MiXCR, storing one row per CDR3 protein. Of tens of thousands of distinct CDR3 sequences listed, about a sixth were seen once; the top ten hold about 4.7%. The receptors were sampled from a human donor in good health.

This clonotype was recorded at least ten times. The chain combines TRBV10-1 with TRBJ2-3; D remains unclear. The CDR3 runs 15 residues. CDR1 and CDR2 from the germline V gene are WNHNN and SYGVQD (reference sequence). V was cut by 0 bases and J by 2 bases, with 9 bases left in between. In DNA form, the CDR3 reads TGCGCCAGCAGTGAGTCGGAGCCAACCACAGATACGCAGTATTTT. This codes for CASSESEPTTDTQYF.

The chain recombines TRBV12-3 or TRBV12-4 with TRBJ1-2; TRBD1 agrees at 9 bases. The CDR3 totals 13 residues. J was trimmed by 7 bases and V by 7 bases; bases with no gene match: 7. The CDR3 DNA is TGTGCCAGCAACCCGACAGGGGGAGGTGGCTACACCTTC. Protein sequence: CASNPTGGGGYTF.

This clonotype appeared many times. V and J are TRBV7-9 and TRBJ2-3; possible D gene TRBD1, 6 bases. CDR3 length: 16 residues. The germline V and J ends were trimmed by 2 bases and 6 bases, with 18 bases remaining between them. CDR1 is SEHNR and CDR2 is FQNEAQ in the germline V gene (reference sequence). The CDR3 is CASSLTRGTFGDTQYF. CDR3 sequence (DNA): TGTGCCAGCAGCTTAACCCGAGGGACATTTGGGGATACGCAGTATTTT.

At least ten counts were recorded for this clonotype. The chain couples TRBV25-1 to TRBJ2-1, with 12 bases identical to TRBD2. V lost 5 bases and J lost 1; bases outside the gene matches: 0. The CDR3 is 15 amino acids. The germline V gene encodes CDR1 MGHDK and CDR2 SYGVNS. CDR3 sequence: CASSTSGRSYNEQFF. DNA for the CDR3: TGTGCCAGCAGTACTAGCGGGAGGTCCTACAATGAGCAGTTCTTC. Full variable domain (remainder filled in from reference TRBV25-1 and TRBJ2-1): EADIYQTPRYLVIGTGKKITLECSQTMGHDKMYWYQQDPGMELHLIHYSYGVNSTEKGDLSSESTVSRIRTEHFPLTLESARPSHTSQYLCASSTSGRSYNEQFFGPGTRLTVL.

This clonotype appeared a few times. The rearrangement links TRBV5-1 to TRBJ2-3, with 8 positions matching TRBD2. Germline V lookup: CDR1 SGHRS, CDR2 YFSETQ. Trimming at V came to 6 bases and at J to 3 bases, leaving 6 bases not matched to a gene. The CDR3 runs 14 residues. The CDR3 spells CASKHRGGTDTQYF. The CDR3 DNA follows: TGCGCCAGCAAGCACCGCGGGGGGACAGATACGCAGTATTTT.

At least ten counts were recorded for this clonotype. CDR3 region: CASSLQEGPGNTIYF. The CDR3 DNA reads TGTGCCAGCAGCTTACAAGAAGGGCCTGGAAACACCATATATTTT. V and J are TRBV7-2 and TRBJ1-3, with no clear D. The CDR3 has 15 amino acids. Trimming left V 2 bases short and J 2 bases short, with 10 bases between. Germline V gene lookup returns CDR1 SGHTA and CDR2 FQGNSA.

In its sample, this clonotype was seen many times. This CDR3 reads CASSIMSSNQPQHF. Written as DNA, the CDR3 is TGTGCCAGTAGTATTATGAGTAGCAATCAGCCCCAGCATTTT. The rearrangement links TRBV19 to TRBJ1-5; D is ambiguous. The CDR3 consists of 14 residues. Germline CDR1 is LNHDA and CDR2 is SQIVND (reference sequence). Trimming took 3 bases from V and 0 from J, leaving 6 bases between them. Combining the CDR3 with reference TRBV19 and TRBJ1-5 gives the whole variable domain DGGITQSPKYLFRKEGQNVTLSCEQNLNHDAMYWYRQDPGQGLRLIYYSQIVNDFQKGDIAEGYSVSREKKESFPLTVTSAQKNPTAFYLCASSIMSSNQPQHFGDGTRLSIL.

The V call is TRBV20-1, the J call TRBJ1-2, with D possibly TRBD1 on 5 matching bases. The germline V gene has CDR1 DFQATT and CDR2 SNEGSKA (reference sequence). V was pared by 0 bases and J by 6 bases, with 14 bases between. This CDR3 contains 14 residues. CDR3 sequence reads: CSARDRRARHGYTF. The CDR3 coding sequence is TGCAGTGCTAGAGATCGCAGGGCGAGGCATGGCTACACCTTC.

Only a few counts were recorded for this clonotype. The rearrangement uses TRBV4-1 and TRBJ2-2; D is ambiguous. The CDR3 covers 15 residues. The germline CDR1 and CDR2 sequences are MGHRA and YSYEKL. Trimming took off 0 bases at V and 3 bases at J, with 8 bases between the two ends. The CDR3, as DNA: TGCGCCAGCAGCCAAGATATAACTTACACCGGGGAGCTGTTTTTT. Its translation is CASSQDITYTGELFF.

This clonotype was observed at least ten times. V and J are TRBV7-9 and TRBJ1-3, with D unclear. This CDR3 is 14 amino acids long. The V end was cut by 7 bases, the J end by 0 bases, with 10 bases between. Per germline, CDR1 SEHNR and CDR2 FQNEAQ (reference sequence). The CDR3 sequence: CASTFTSSGNTIYF. CDR3 in DNA: TGTGCCAGCACTTTTACCAGCTCTGGAAACACCATATATTTT.

Only a few counts were recorded for this clonotype. The chain couples TRBV3-1 to TRBJ2-3; D is possibly TRBD2 (6 bases). CDR3 length: 13 residues. The V gene lost 8 bases and the J gene lost 6 bases, with 15 bases spanning the gap. Germline V CDR1 and CDR2: LGHDT, YNNKEL (reference sequence). In DNA, the CDR3 is TGTGCCAGCTCGGGGGACGCACTTGATACGCAGTATTTT. This encodes CASSGDALDTQYF.

Many counts were recorded for this clonotype. The J gene is TRBJ1-1, the V gene TRBV14; 9 nucleotides agree with TRBD1. Germline loops: CDR1 SGHDN, CDR2 FVKESK. The V and J ends lost 4 bases and 11 bases, in that order; junction bases with no gene match: 8. The CDR3 covers 13 residues. The CDR3 DNA sequence: TGTGCCAGCAGCCTCGGCACAGGGGGCGCGGCTTTCTTT. Translation: CASSLGTGGAAFF.

The chain carries TRBV7-9 and TRBJ2-4; D not certain. Germline CDR1 reads SEHNR; CDR2 reads FQNEAQ (reference sequence). The CDR3 contains 13 residues. Trimming took 2 bases from V and 6 from J, leaving 8 bases between them. CDR3 sequence (DNA): TGTGCCAGCAGCTTACGACAACTAAACATTCAGTACTTC. Its protein product is CASSLRQLNIQYF. Based on the CDR3 plus reference TRBV7-9 and TRBJ2-4, the full variable domain is DTGVSQNPRHKITKRGQNVTFRCDPISEHNRLYWYRQTLGQGPEFLTYFQNEAQLEKSRLLSDRFSAERPKGSFSTLEIQRTEQGDSAMYLCASSLRQLNIQYFGAGTRLSVL.

This clonotype was recorded many times. The chain is built from TRBV5-4 and TRBJ2-7; 8 bases are a match to TRBD2. Trimming removed 4 bases from V and 5 bases from J; junction bases left unmatched: 8. There are 14 residues in the CDR3. The V gene's germline CDR1 is SGHNT and CDR2 YYREEE (reference sequence). The CDR3 region is CASSPPGGIHEQYF. The CDR3 DNA reads TGTGCCAGCAGCCCGCCGGGGGGGATCCACGAGCAGTACTTC.

In its sample, this clonotype was seen many times. The rearrangement links TRBV30 to TRBJ1-1, with TRBD1 matching over 10 bases. CDR3 size: 14 residues. J gave up 5 bases and V 0 bases, and 3 bases lay outside the gene matches. The germline V gene has CDR1 GTSNPN and CDR2 SVGIG (reference sequence). The CDR3 reads CAWSVGTGDTEAFF. The CDR3 DNA sequence: TGTGCCTGGAGTGTTGGGACAGGGGATACTGAAGCTTTCTTT.

The J gene is TRBJ2-7, the V gene TRBV11-2; perhaps D is TRBD1 or TRBD2 (5 bases each). This CDR3 is 13 amino acids long. The germline gives CDR1 SGHAT, CDR2 FQNNGV. V was trimmed by 3 bases and J by 4 bases, leaving 10 bases between them. CDR3 sequence: CASSFGTLYEQYF. The DNA for the CDR3 is TGTGCCAGCAGCTTCGGGACGCTTTACGAGCAGTACTTC.

This clonotype was counted once. This chain connects TRBV13 to TRBJ1-1; the D is unclear. Between the trimmed V and J ends, which lost 4 bases and 1 base, there was a span of 10 bases. CDR1 is PRHDT and CDR2 is FYEKMQ in the germline V gene (reference sequence). The CDR3 contains 14 residues. DNA of the CDR3: TGTGCCAGCAGCTCCCCGGGCGGGAACACTGAAGCTTTCTTT. The encoded protein is CASSSPGGNTEAFF.

The chain has TRBV6-5 and TRBJ2-7, with TRBD2 identical over 8 bases. Germline CDR1 reads MNHEY; CDR2 reads SVGAGI. The CDR3 extends over 15 amino acids. V lost 6 bases, J lost 4 bases, and 11 bases stayed unmatched. The CDR3: CASSPQPGGAYEQYF. DNA of the CDR3: TGTGCCAGCAGCCCACAACCCGGGGGGGCTTACGAGCAGTACTTC.